Below, one TCR beta chain is given with its context. Participant age was roughly 18 to 95 years, and participants resided in 25 or so US areas. Original handling: Reference gene primer amplification gave nucleated cell count estimates. The data were produced by immunoSEQ multiplex PCR, yet TCRdb's version contains in-frame clones alone and is incomplete. For V, J and clone size, that table is used; D and trimming come from the DNA. The sample lists roughly 500,000 clones, 88% seen once, with 1.5% to 2% in the top ten. These data are taken from a study of blood T cell repertoires in COVID-19. The wider study: Sites across the United States, Italy and Spain contributed samples from acute and convalescent COVID-19.

The germline CDR1 and CDR2 sequences are LGHDT and YNNKEL (reference sequence). This CDR3 spans 16 amino acids. V lost 0 bases, J lost 1 base, and 12 bases lay in between. This chain uses TRBV3-1 (or the pseudogene TRBV3-2) with TRBJ1-1; weak D call: TRBD1 (6 bases). This clonotype originated in a woman aged 40 to 50 who had recovered from COVID-19. Specimen: PBMCs or T cells enriched from blood (not recorded which). The chain's CDR3 is CASSQEVGGPNTEAFF. CDR3 bases: TGTGCCAGCAGCCAAGAAGTGGGGGGGCCGAACACTGAAGCTTTCTTT.